A selection of T cell receptor beta chains follows, all from one sample in a study of shared clonotypes between healthy human individuals. Clones were sequenced by immunoSEQ multiplex PCR, and TCRdb holds only the in-frame ones, with some missing. In the table there are roughly 1,800,000 clones, about 95% of which are singletons. Material for sequencing was naive CD8+ T cells sorted from blood. These receptors were collected from a man between 18 and 35 years old in good health. Both conserved end residues are part of each CDR3. A D gene is named only where the DNA matches it firmly. Not every row has a clone size; where given, it reads once, few, many or a size class.

J	D	V	size	CDR3	DNA
TRBJ1-6	TRBD1	TRBV13	.	CASSSWTGDNSPLHF	TGTGCCAGCAGCTCGTGGACAGGAGATAATTCACCCCTCCACTTT
TRBJ2-1	TRBD2	TRBV5-1	.	CASSFPGLAGSSYNEQFF	TGCGCCAGCAGCTTTCCGGGACTAGCGGGTAGCTCCTACAATGAGCAGTTCTTC
TRBJ2-7	.	TRBV11-2	.	CASSSGNYEQYF	TGTGCCAGCAGCTCCGGTAATTACGAGCAGTACTTC
TRBJ2-7	.	TRBV13	.	CASSPPRGSYSYEQYF	TGTGCCAGCAGCCCTCCCAGGGGCTCCTACTCCTACGAGCAGTACTTC
TRBJ2-3	.	TRBV9	.	CASSAEGYSTDTQYF	TGTGCCAGCAGCGCCGAGGGATATAGCACAGATACGCAGTATTTT
TRBJ2-3	TRBD2	TRBV5-5	.	CASSLVVAGYADTQYF	TGTGCCAGCAGCTTGGTAGTAGCGGGGTATGCAGATACGCAGTATTTT
TRBJ1-1	.	TRBV10-3	.	CAISESTYTEAFF	TGTGCCATCAGTGAGTCGACCTACACTGAAGCTTTCTTT
TRBJ2-7	TRBD1	TRBV4-3	.	CASSQESGRGYEQYF	TGCGCCAGCAGCCAAGAATCAGGCAGGGGGTACGAGCAGTACTTC
TRBJ2-2	.	TRBV9	once	CASSVGGYTGELFF	TGTGCCAGCAGCGTAGGCGGATACACCGGGGAGCTGTTTTTT
TRBJ1-4	.	TRBV4-3	.	CASSHFPLEGATNEKLFF	TGCGCCAGCAGCCATTTTCCCTTGGAGGGCGCAACTAATGAAAAACTGTTTTTT
TRBJ2-3	.	TRBV27	.	CASSSGTDTQYF	TGTGCCAGCAGTTCAGGGACAGATACGCAGTATTTT
TRBJ1-1	.	TRBV7-9	.	CASSLVRSAGVEAFF	TGTGCCAGCAGCTTAGTTCGAAGTGCGGGGGTTGAAGCTTTCTTT